The 9 T cell receptor beta chains given below trace back to one sample, sequenced in a study of T cells in Graves' hyperthyroidism and ophthalmopathy. Amplification of TCR beta CDR3 regions used RNA as the template. First-round RT-PCR targeting the TCR CDR3 was performed with the HTBI primer set. MiXCR, applied by TCRdb to the multiplex PCR reads, yields one record per CDR3 protein. The repertoire holds more than 550,000 distinct CDR3 sequences, with roughly 45% as singletons. The sample taken for sequencing was peripheral blood or thyroid tissue (not recorded which). The receptors come from an adult man with Graves' disease, either hyperthyroidism or ophthalmopathy (not recorded which).

This sequence joins TRBV24-1 and TRBJ1-2; no firm D call. The length of the CDR3 is 11 residues. V lost 5 bases, J lost 10 bases, and 10 bases lay in between. Germline CDR1 KGHDR, CDR2 SFDVKD. The CDR3: CATSAGLLYTF. CDR3 coding DNA: TGTGCCACCAGTGCCGGACTTCTCTACACCTTC.

In its sample, this clonotype was seen once. The chain employs TRBV20-1 and TRBJ2-5; 9 bases agree with TRBD1. V shed 2 bases and J 4 bases; nucleotides not matched to a gene: 2. The CDR3 sequence is 13 residues long. Per germline, CDR1 DFQATT and CDR2 SNEGSKA (reference sequence). Written as DNA, the CDR3 is TGCAGTGCTAGAACAGGGGGCCGAGAGACCCAGTACTTC. Amino acids: CSARTGGRETQYF.

This clonotype occurred a few times. V and J are TRBV7-2 and TRBJ1-1; 7 nucleotides match TRBD1. The ends lost 2 bases at V and 1 base at J; junction bases unmatched: 7. CDR1 SGHTA and CDR2 FQGNSA come from the germline V gene. The length of the CDR3 is 16 residues. The CDR3 region has the DNA TGTGCCAGCAGCTTAAAGGGCGACAGGGCGAACACTGAAGCTTTCTTT. Protein sequence: CASSLKGDRANTEAFF.

This chain connects TRBV25-1 to TRBJ1-1; no reliable D call. V was trimmed by 4 bases and J by 11 bases, leaving 14 bases between them. The CDR3 extends over 12 amino acids. Germline CDR1 and CDR2: MGHDK and SYGVNS. CDR3 sequence reads: CASSARVLVAFF. CDR3 coding DNA: TGTGCCAGCAGTGCTAGGGTCTTGGTGGCTTTCTTT. The entire variable domain, with the rest obtained from reference TRBV25-1 and TRBJ1-1, is as follows: EADIYQTPRYLVIGTGKKITLECSQTMGHDKMYWYQQDPGMELHLIHYSYGVNSTEKGDLSSESTVSRIRTEHFPLTLESARPSHTSQYLCASSARVLVAFFGQGTRLTVV.

The gene calls are TRBV5-1 and TRBJ1-4, with D possibly matching TRBD1 (6 bases). Germline V gene data show CDR1 as SGHRS and CDR2 as YFSETQ. Trimming shortened V by 0 bases and J by 7 bases, and 13 bases separated the two germline ends. This CDR3 comprises 15 residues. CDR3 bases: TGCGCCAGCAGCTTGGCCCTTGGGGGCTCTGAAAAACTGTTTTTT. As protein: CASSLALGGSEKLFF.

This clonotype came up a few times. This chain uses TRBV7-9 with TRBJ1-2; D is unresolved. The CDR3 loop spans 14 amino acids. Deletions cut 2 bases from V and 1 base from J, with 8 bases between. Germline V gene lookup returns CDR1 SEHNR and CDR2 FQNEAQ (reference sequence). CDR3 amino acids: CASSLITDNYGYTF. In DNA form, the CDR3 reads TGTGCCAGCAGCTTAATCACGGATAACTATGGCTACACCTTC. Combining the CDR3 with reference TRBV7-9 and TRBJ1-2 gives the whole variable domain DTGVSQNPRHKITKRGQNVTFRCDPISEHNRLYWYRQTLGQGPEFLTYFQNEAQLEKSRLLSDRFSAERPKGSFSTLEIQRTEQGDSAMYLCASSLITDNYGYTFGSGTRLTVV.

Only one count was recorded for this clonotype. V usage is TRBV25-1 and J usage is TRBJ1-6; D possibly corresponds to TRBD1 (6 bases). Per germline, CDR1 MGHDK and CDR2 SYGVNS. The V gene lost 7 bases and the J gene lost 7 bases, with 11 bases spanning the gap. This CDR3 is 13 amino acids long. CDR3 DNA sequence: TGTGCCAGCACAGGGGCGCGGAATTCACCCCTCCACTTT. Amino acids: CASTGARNSPLHF.

This clonotype was counted a single time. V gene TRBV29-1 combines with J gene TRBJ1-1; D ambiguous. The CDR3 consists of 9 residues. In germline, CDR1 is SQVTM, CDR2 ANQGSEA. Deletions cut 3 bases from V and 11 bases from J, with 7 bases between. The DNA for the CDR3 is TGCAGCGTTGACCCCCAGGCTTTCTTT. Protein sequence: CSVDPQAFF.

The count of this clonotype is one. One base away lies a much larger clone, so this may be a sequencing read error. The chain carries TRBV2 and TRBJ2-5; D uncertain. V lost 6 bases to trimming and J lost 3 bases, with 11 bases between them. The germline CDR1 and CDR2 sequences are SNHLY and FYNNEI. The CDR3 extends over 13 amino acids. In nucleotides, the CDR3 is TGTGCCAGCAGAGGAATCGGCAAAGAGACCCAGTACTTC. Translated: CASRGIGKETQYF.